This T cell receptor beta chain was documented in a study of cytomegalovirus exposure and HLA in healthy donors. Points from the study as a whole: Donors belonging to an Asian-associated ancestry cluster reportedly showed fewer N-insertions in productive TCRs than the roughly 700-donor mean, according to what a later analysis found.

Remarks on this clone: Its target is not known.

PCR employed 60 Vbeta and 13 Jbeta primers. Produced via immunoSEQ multiplex PCR; TCRdb's table is partial and in-frame only. The sample has over 70,000 clones, around 81% seen once. Trimming pared 0 bases from V and 2 bases from J, leaving 12 bases between. The CDR3 consists of 16 residues. The germline CDR1 and CDR2 sequences are SGHRS and YFSETQ. The sequencing input was PBMCs. This TCR derives from a man younger than 35 in good health and CMV-seronegative. This chain links TRBV5-1 with TRBJ1-5; D call uncertain. The CDR3 reads CASSLEGLGGNQPQHF. In DNA form, the CDR3 reads TGCGCCAGCAGCTTGGAGGGCCTCGGGGGCAATCAGCCCCAGCATTTT.